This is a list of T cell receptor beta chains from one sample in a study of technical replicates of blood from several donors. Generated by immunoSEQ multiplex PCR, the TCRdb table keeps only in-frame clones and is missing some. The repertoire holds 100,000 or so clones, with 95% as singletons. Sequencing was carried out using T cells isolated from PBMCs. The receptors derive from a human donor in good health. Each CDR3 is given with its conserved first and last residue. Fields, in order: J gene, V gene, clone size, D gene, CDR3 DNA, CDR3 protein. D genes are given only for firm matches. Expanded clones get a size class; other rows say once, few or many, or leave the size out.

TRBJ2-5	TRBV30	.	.	TGTGCCTGGTCACAGGGAGGGCAAGAGACCCAGTACTTC	CAWSQGGQETQYF
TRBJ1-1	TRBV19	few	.	TGTGCCAGTAGTATCCTCGGGACTGAAGCTTTCTTT	CASSILGTEAFF
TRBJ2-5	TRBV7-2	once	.	TGTGCCAGCAGCCAAATCTTAGACAGGGAGACCCAGTACTTC	CASSQILDRETQYF
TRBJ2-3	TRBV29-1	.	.	TGCAGCGTTGAAGTCACAGGGAGAACTAACACAGATACGCAGTATTTT	CSVEVTGRTNTDTQYF
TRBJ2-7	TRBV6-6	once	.	TGTGCCAGCAGTCTAAACTACGAGCAGTACTTC	CASSLNYEQYF
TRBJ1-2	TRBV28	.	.	TGTGCCAGCAGTTCCTCCCCCGGGGGGCATGGCTACACCTTC	CASSSSPGGHGYTF
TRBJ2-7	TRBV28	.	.	TGTGCCAGCACCCCAGGGTTAGCCTACGAGCAGTACTTC	CASTPGLAYEQYF
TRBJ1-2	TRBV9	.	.	TGTGCCAGCAGCGTAGGGGGCGCTGGCTATGGCTACACCTTC	CASSVGGAGYGYTF
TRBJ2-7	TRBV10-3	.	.	TGTGCCATCAGCCAGGGGCGACGCGAGCAGTACTTC	CAISQGRREQYF
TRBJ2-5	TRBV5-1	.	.	TGCGCCAGCGGGAGCGAGGAGACCCAGTACTTC	CASGSEETQYF
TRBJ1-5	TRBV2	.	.	TGTGCCAGCAGTGAATACCCGAGGGCCAATCAGCCCCAGCATTTT	CASSEYPRANQPQHF
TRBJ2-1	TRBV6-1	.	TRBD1	TGTGCCAGCAGCCCGGGACAGGGCCCCTACAATGAGCAGTTCTTC	CASSPGQGPYNEQFF
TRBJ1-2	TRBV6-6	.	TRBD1	TGTGCCAGCAGTGACGGACAGGGAGCCTATGGCTACACCTTC	CASSDGQGAYGYTF
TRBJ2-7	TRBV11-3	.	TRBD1	TGTGCCAGCACCTCGACAGGGGGCTACGAGCAGTACTTC	CASTSTGGYEQYF
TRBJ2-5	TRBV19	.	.	TGTGCCAGTAGTATAGTAGCCACACAATCCCACCAAGAGACCCAGTACTTC	CASSIVATQSHQETQYF
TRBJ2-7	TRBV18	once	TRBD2	TGTGCCAGCTCATCCCCGGGTAGCGGGAGGGGCGAGCAGTACTTC	CASSSPGSGRGEQYF
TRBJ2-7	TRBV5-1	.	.	TGCGCCAGCAGCTTGCTACAGGGCGTTAGCGAGCAGTACTTC	CASSLLQGVSEQYF
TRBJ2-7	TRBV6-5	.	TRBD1	TGTGCCAGCAGTTACGTCGGGGACAGGGGGATCTACGAGCAGTACTTC	CASSYVGDRGIYEQYF
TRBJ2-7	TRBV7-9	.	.	TGTGCCAGCAGTCTTAGCGAGGTCCCCTACGAGCAGTACTTC	CASSLSEVPYEQYF
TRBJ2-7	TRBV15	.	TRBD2	TGTGCCACCAGCACTAGCGGGGTAAAGTCTAGGGGGCAGTACTTC	CATSTSGVKSRGQYF
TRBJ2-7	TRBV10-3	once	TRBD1	TGTGCCATCAAGAAGGGACAGGGGCCCAACCAAGATTCCTACGAGCAGTACTTC	CAIKKGQGPNQDSYEQYF
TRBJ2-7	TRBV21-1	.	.	TGTGCCAGCAGCATAACAGGGGGCGCAGCTAGACCCTCCTACGAGCAGTACTTC	CASSITGGAARPSYEQYF